The source of this T cell receptor (beta chain) is a study of T cell changes during pregnancy in multiple sclerosis. The germline V gene encodes CDR1 SNHLY and CDR2 FYNNEI. Trimming took off 8 bases at V and 3 bases at J, with 13 bases between the two ends. The CDR3 totals 13 residues. Clones were sequenced by immunoSEQ multiplex PCR, and TCRdb holds only the in-frame ones, with some missing. The sample carries under 95,000 clones, about nine tenths recorded once. This clone was detected only a few times. The TCR sequence derives from a female donor with multiple sclerosis, enrolled in a pregnancy study. The sequencing used peripheral blood, collected in the second trimester of pregnancy. The chain employs TRBV2 and TRBJ1-2; D is ambiguous. The CDR3 region is CASSPEGYYGYTF. CDR3 nucleotide sequence: TGTGCCAGCTCTCCCGAGGGTTACTATGGCTACACCTTC.